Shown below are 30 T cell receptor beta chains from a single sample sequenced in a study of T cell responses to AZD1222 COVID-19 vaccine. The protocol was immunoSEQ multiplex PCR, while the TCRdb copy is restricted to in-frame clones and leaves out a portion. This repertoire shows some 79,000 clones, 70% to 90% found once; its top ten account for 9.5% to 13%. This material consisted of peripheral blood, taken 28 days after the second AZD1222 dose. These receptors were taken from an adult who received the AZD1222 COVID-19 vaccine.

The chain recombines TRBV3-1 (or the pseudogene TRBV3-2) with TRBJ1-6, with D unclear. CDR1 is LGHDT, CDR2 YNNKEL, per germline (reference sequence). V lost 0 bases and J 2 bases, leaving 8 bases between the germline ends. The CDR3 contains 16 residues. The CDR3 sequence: CASSQDWTPYNSPLHF. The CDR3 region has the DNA TGTGCCAGCAGCCAAGATTGGACCCCCTATAATTCACCCCTCCACTTT.

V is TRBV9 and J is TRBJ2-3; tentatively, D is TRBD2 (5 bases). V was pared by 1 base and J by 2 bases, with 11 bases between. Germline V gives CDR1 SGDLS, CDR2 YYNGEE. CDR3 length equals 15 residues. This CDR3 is CASSVLSGYTDTQYF. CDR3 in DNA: TGTGCCAGCAGCGTACTAAGCGGCTACACAGATACGCAGTATTTT. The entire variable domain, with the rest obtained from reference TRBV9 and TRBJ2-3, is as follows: DSGVTQTPKHLITATGQRVTLRCSPRSGDLSVYWYQQSLDQGLQFLIQYYNGEERAKGNILERFSAQQFPDLHSELNLSSLELGDSALYFCASSVLSGYTDTQYFGPGTRLTVL.

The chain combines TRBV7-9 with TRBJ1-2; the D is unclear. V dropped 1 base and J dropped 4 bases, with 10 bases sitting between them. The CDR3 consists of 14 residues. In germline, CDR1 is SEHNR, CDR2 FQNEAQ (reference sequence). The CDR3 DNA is TGTGCCAGCAGCTTAGGATCGGCAGTCTATGGCTACACCTTC. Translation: CASSLGSAVYGYTF.

The CDR3: CASSFPARNTEAFF. The DNA of the CDR3 is TGTGCCAGCAGTTTCCCAGCACGGAACACTGAAGCTTTCTTT. The chain carries TRBV28 and TRBJ1-1, with D uncertain. Trimming cost V 3 bases and J 1 base, with 9 bases left between them. The CDR3 totals 14 residues. Germline loops: CDR1 MDHEN, CDR2 SYDVKM.

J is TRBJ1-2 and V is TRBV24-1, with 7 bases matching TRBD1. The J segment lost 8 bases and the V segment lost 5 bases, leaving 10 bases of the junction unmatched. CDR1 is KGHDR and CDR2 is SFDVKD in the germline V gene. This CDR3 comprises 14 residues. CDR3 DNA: TGTGCCACCAGTGGTCGCACAGGGGTGAAGGGCTACACCTTC. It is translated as CATSGRTGVKGYTF.

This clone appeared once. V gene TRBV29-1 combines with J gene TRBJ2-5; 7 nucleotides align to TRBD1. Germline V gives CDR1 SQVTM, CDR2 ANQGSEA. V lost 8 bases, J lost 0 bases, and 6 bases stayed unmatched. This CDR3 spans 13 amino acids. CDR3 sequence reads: CSQLDRDQETQYF. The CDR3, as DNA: TGCAGCCAACTAGACAGGGACCAAGAGACCCAGTACTTC. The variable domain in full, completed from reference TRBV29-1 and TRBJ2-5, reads SAVISQKPSRDICQRGTSLTIQCQVDSQVTMMFWYRQQPGQSLTLIATANQGSEATYESGFVIDKFPISRPNLTFSTLTVSNMSPEDSSIYLCSQLDRDQETQYFGPGTRLLVL.

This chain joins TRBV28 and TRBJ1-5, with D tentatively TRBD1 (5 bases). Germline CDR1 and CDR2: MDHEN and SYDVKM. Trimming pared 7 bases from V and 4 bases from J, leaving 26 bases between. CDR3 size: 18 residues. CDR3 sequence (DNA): TGTGCCAGCAACCATGTAGGGGACTTATGGCAAGTGAATCAGCCCCAGCATTTT. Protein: CASNHVGDLWQVNQPQHF.

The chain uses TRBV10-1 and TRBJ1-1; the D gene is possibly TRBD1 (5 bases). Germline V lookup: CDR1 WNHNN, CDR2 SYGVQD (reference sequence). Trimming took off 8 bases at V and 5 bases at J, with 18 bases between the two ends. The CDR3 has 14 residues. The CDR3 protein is CASSERGANTEAFF. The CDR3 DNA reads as TGCGCCAGCTCGGAGCGAGGGGCGAATACTGAAGCTTTCTTT.

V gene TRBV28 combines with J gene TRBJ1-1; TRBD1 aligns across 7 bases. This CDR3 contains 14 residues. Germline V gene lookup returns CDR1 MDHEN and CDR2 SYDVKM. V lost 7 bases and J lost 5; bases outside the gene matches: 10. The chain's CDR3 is CASTPPTGETEAFF. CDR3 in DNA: TGTGCCAGCACTCCCCCCACAGGGGAGACTGAAGCTTTCTTT. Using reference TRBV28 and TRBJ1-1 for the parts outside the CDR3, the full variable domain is DVKVTQSSRYLVKRTGEKVFLECVQDMDHENMFWYRQDPGLGLRLIYFSYDVKMKEKGDIPEGYSVSREKKERFSLILESASTNQTSMYLCASTPPTGETEAFFGQGTRLTVV.

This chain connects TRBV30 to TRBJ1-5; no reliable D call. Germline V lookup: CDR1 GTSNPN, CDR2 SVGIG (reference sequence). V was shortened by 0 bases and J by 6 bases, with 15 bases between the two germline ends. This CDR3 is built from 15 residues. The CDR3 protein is CAWSVPGLAGQPQHF. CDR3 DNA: TGTGCCTGGAGTGTACCAGGCCTCGCGGGTCAGCCCCAGCATTTT.

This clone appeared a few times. CDR3 in DNA: TGCGCCAGCAGCTTGGCGTCAGGGTTTGACACTGAAGCTTTCTTT. This gives the protein CASSLASGFDTEAFF. The chain recombines TRBV5-1 with TRBJ1-1; D might be TRBD1 (5 bases). V was trimmed by 0 bases and J by 3 bases, leaving 12 bases between them. CDR1 and CDR2 from the germline V gene are SGHRS and YFSETQ. CDR3 size: 15 residues.

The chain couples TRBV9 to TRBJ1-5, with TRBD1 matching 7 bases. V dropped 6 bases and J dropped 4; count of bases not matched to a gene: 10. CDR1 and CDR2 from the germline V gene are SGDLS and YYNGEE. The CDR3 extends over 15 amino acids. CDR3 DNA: TGTGCCAGCACTCGGGACAGTGGAATTAATCAGCCCCAGCATTTT. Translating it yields CASTRDSGINQPQHF.

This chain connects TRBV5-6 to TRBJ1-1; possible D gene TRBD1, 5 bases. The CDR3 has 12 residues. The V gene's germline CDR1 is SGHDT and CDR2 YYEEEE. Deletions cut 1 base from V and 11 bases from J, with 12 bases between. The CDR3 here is CASSLQGLGAFF. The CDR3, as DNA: TGTGCCAGCAGCTTGCAGGGCCTAGGGGCTTTCTTT.

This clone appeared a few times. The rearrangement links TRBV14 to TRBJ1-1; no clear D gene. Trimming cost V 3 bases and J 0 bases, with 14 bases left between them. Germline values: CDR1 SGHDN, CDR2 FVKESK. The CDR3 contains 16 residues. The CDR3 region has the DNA TGTGCCAGCAGCCAGCTAGTGGGGATTATGAACACTGAAGCTTTCTTT. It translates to CASSQLVGIMNTEAFF.

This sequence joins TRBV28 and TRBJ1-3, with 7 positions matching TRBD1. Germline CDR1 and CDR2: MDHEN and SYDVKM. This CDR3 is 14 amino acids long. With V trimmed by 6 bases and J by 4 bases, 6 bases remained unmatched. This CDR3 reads CASRLGGEGNTIYF. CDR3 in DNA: TGTGCCAGCAGACTAGGGGGCGAAGGAAACACCATATATTTT.

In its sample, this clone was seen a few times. CDR3 sequence: CASSLVSPEQFF. CDR3 coding DNA: TGTGCCAGCAGCTTGGTGAGTCCTGAGCAGTTCTTC. The chain recombines TRBV5-6 with TRBJ2-1; D gene uncertain. The V end lost 0 bases, the J end lost 9 bases, and 7 bases lay between the germline ends. Germline V gene lookup returns CDR1 SGHDT and CDR2 YYEEEE. This CDR3 region has 12 residues. The whole variable domain, remainder taken from reference TRBV5-6 and TRBJ2-1, is DAGVTQSPTHLIKTRGQQVTLRCSPKSGHDTVSWYQQALGQGPQFIFQYYEEEERQRGNFPDRFSGHQFPNYSSELNVNALLLGDSALYLCASSLVSPEQFFGPGTRLTVL.

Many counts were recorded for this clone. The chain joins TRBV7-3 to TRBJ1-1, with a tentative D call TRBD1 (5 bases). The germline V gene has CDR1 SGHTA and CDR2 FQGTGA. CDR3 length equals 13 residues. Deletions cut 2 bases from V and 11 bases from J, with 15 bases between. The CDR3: CASSLDPAGRAFF. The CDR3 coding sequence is TGTGCCAGCAGCTTAGACCCGGCAGGGAGGGCTTTCTTT.

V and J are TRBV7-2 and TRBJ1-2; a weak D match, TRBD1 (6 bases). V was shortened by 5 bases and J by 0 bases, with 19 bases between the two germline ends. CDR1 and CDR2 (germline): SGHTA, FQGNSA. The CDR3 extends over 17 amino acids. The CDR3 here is CASSLEGHRTTNYGYTF. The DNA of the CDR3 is TGTGCCAGCAGCCTAGAGGGACATAGGACTACTAACTATGGCTACACCTTC. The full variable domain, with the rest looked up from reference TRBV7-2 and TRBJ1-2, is GAGVSQSPSNKVTEKGKDVELRCDPISGHTALYWYRQSLGQGLEFLIYFQGNSAPDKSGLPSDRFSAERTGGSVSTLTIQRTQQEDSAVYLCASSLEGHRTTNYGYTFGSGTRLTVV.

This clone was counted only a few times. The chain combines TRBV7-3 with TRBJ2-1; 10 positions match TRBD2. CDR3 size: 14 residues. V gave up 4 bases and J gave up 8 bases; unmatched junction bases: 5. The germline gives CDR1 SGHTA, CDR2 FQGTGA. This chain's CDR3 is CASSSDSGRDEQFF. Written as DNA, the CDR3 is TGTGCCAGCAGCTCCGACAGCGGGAGGGATGAGCAGTTCTTC.

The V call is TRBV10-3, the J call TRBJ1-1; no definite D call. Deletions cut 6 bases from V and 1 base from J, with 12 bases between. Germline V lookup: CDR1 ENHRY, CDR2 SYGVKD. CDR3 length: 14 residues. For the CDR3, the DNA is TGTGCCATCAGAGAGACCTTTTCGAACACTGAAGCTTTCTTT. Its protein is CAIRETFSNTEAFF.

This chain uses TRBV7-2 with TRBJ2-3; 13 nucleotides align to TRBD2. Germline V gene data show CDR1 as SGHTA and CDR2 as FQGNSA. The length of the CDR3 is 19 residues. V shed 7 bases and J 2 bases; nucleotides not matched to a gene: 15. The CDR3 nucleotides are TGTGCCAGCACCAAGTCCCAAAGACTAGCGGGGGGTCCCACAGATACGCAGTATTTT. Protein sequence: CASTKSQRLAGGPTDTQYF.

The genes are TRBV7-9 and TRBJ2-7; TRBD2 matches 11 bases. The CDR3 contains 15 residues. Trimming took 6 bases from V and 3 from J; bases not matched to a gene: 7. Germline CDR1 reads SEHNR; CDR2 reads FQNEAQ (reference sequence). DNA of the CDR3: TGTGCCAGCAGTGCAACTAGCGGGAGTTACTACGAGCAGTACTTC. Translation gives CASSATSGSYYEQYF.

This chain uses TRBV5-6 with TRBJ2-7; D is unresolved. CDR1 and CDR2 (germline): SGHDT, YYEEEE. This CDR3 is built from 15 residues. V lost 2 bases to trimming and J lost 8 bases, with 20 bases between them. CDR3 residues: CASSFSPLPQPKQYF. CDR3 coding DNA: TGTGCCAGCAGCTTTTCCCCATTGCCCCAGCCCAAGCAGTACTTC. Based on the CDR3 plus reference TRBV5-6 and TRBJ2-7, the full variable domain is DAGVTQSPTHLIKTRGQQVTLRCSPKSGHDTVSWYQQALGQGPQFIFQYYEEEERQRGNFPDRFSGHQFPNYSSELNVNALLLGDSALYLCASSFSPLPQPKQYFGPGTRLTVT.

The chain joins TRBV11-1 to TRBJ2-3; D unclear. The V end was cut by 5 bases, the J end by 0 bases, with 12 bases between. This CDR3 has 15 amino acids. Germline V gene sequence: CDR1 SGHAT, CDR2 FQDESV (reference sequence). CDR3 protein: CASSHWTGSTDTQYF. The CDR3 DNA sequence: TGTGCCAGCAGCCACTGGACGGGTAGCACAGATACGCAGTATTTT.

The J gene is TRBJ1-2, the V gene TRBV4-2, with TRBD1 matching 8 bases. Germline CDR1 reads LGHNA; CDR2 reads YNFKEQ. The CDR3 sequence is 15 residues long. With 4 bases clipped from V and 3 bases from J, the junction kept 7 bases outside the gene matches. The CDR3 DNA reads TGTGCCAGCAGCCTGACAGGGGAGCCCCACTATGGCTACACCTTC. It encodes CASSLTGEPHYGYTF.

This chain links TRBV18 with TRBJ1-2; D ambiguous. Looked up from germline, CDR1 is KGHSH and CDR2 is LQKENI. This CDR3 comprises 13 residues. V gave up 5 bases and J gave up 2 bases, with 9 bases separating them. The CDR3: CASSREQNYGYTF. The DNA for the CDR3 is TGTGCCAGCTCAAGGGAACAGAACTATGGCTACACCTTC.

The CDR3 spells CASTKIRIMNTEAFF. The CDR3 region has the DNA TGTGCCAGCACCAAAATTCGGATTATGAACACTGAAGCTTTCTTT. The rearrangement joins TRBV28 to TRBJ1-1; D not certain. The germline V gene encodes CDR1 MDHEN and CDR2 SYDVKM. The germline V and J ends were trimmed by 7 bases and 0 bases, with 15 bases remaining between them. The CDR3 spans 15 residues.

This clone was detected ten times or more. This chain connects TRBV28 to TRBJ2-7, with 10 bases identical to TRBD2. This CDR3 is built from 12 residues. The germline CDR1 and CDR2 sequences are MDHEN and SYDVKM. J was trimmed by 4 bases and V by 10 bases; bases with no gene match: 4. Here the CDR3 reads CAITAGGYEQYF. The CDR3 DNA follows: TGTGCCATCACAGCGGGAGGGTACGAGCAGTACTTC.

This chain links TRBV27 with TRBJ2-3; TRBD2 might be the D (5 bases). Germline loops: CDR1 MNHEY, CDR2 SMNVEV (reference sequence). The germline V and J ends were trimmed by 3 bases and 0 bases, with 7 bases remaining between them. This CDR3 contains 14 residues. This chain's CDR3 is CASSFLASTDTQYF. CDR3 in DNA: TGTGCCAGCAGTTTCCTAGCTAGCACAGATACGCAGTATTTT.

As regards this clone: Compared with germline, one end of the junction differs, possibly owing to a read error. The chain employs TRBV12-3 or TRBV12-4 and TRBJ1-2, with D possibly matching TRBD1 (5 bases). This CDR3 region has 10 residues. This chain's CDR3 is CASTSFPGRF. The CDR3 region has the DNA TGTGCCAGCACTTCCTTCCCAGGGAGGTTC.